Presented here are 18 T cell receptor beta chains from one specimen sequenced in a study of shared clonotypes between healthy human individuals. CD45RO-negative cells were positively selected for CCR7, leaving out terminally differentiated effector memory CD45RA+ cells. Sequenced by immunoSEQ multiplex PCR; TCRdb stores in-frame clones only, minus some. The table shows approximately 1.9 million clones, with approximately 92% occurring only once. Sequencing was performed on naive CD8+ T cells from PBMCs. Receptor source: a man between 18 and 35 years old in good health. Some clones in this sample may be carry-over from other donors' samples.

The chain couples TRBV7-9 to TRBJ2-6; D possibly matches TRBD1 or TRBD2 (5 bases each). CDR1 is SEHNR and CDR2 is FQNEAQ in the germline V gene (reference sequence). The CDR3 runs 17 residues. Trimming removed 5 bases from V and 1 base from J, with 15 bases in between. In DNA, the CDR3 is TGTGCCAGCAGCGGGACGGCGTCGCGGTCTGGGGCCAACGTCCTGACTTTC. Encoded protein: CASSGTASRSGANVLTF.

This clone appeared once. The V gene is TRBV6-6, the J gene TRBJ1-3; no clear D. The CDR3 consists of 14 residues. Germline CDR1 MNHNY, CDR2 SVGAGI (reference sequence). V lost 2 bases and J lost 2, with 7 bases in between. DNA for the CDR3: TGTGCCAGCAGTTACGTGGGAACTGGAAACACCATATATTTT. It encodes CASSYVGTGNTIYF.

J is TRBJ1-3 and V is TRBV7-8; D possibly corresponds to TRBD1 (5 bases). The V and J ends lost 5 bases and 1 base respectively, with 12 bases between them. This CDR3 comprises 15 residues. The germline V gene encodes CDR1 SGHVS and CDR2 FQNEAQ. The DNA of the CDR3 is TGTGCCAGCAGCGAGCGCAGGGTATCTGGAAACACCATATATTTT. Residues: CASSERRVSGNTIYF.

The V call is TRBV7-9, the J call TRBJ2-5; D uncertain. CDR3 size: 14 residues. CDR1 and CDR2 (germline): SEHNR, FQNEAQ (reference sequence). The V and J ends lost 1 base and 4 bases respectively, with 10 bases between them. This CDR3 is CASSLDSARETQYF. Here the CDR3 DNA reads TGTGCCAGCAGCTTAGATAGTGCCAGAGAGACCCAGTACTTC.

The V gene is TRBV7-3, the J gene TRBJ2-1, with D unresolved. Trimming cost V 5 bases and J 7 bases, with 12 bases left between them. Germline CDR1 is SGHTA and CDR2 is FQGTGA. This CDR3 contains 13 residues. The CDR3 DNA follows: TGTGCCAGCAGCACCACGATCGGAAATGAGCAGTTCTTC. Protein: CASSTTIGNEQFF. Variable domain in full (rest from reference TRBV7-3 and TRBJ2-1): GAGVSQTPSNKVTEKGKYVELRCDPISGHTALYWYRQSLGQGPEFLIYFQGTGAADDSGLPNDRFFAVRPEGSVSTLKIQRTERGDSAVYLCASSTTIGNEQFFGPGTRLTVL.

Concerning this clone: Distinct nucleotide sequences in the sample also encode this CDR3. The chain recombines TRBV25-1 with TRBJ2-7, with D possibly called TRBD1 or TRBD2 (5 bases each). CDR1 and CDR2 from the germline V gene are MGHDK and SYGVNS. V lost 1 base to trimming and J lost 2 bases, with 9 bases between them. The CDR3 length is 14 residues. CDR3 amino acids: CASSESGPTYEQYF. DNA for the CDR3: TGTGCCAGCAGTGAATCGGGGCCCACCTACGAGCAGTACTTC.

In regard to this clone: Other DNA sequences from this sample encode an identical CDR3 as well. J is TRBJ2-7 and V is TRBV10-3; D uncertain. The V gene lost 0 bases and the J gene lost 6 bases, with 9 bases spanning the gap. This CDR3 region has 13 residues. CDR1 ENHRY and CDR2 SYGVKD come from the germline V gene. Here the CDR3 reads CAISESSEREQYF. In DNA, the CDR3 is TGTGCCATCAGTGAGTCCTCAGAGCGCGAGCAGTACTTC.

This chain connects TRBV27 to TRBJ2-5, with D maybe TRBD2 (5 bases). V dropped 2 bases and J dropped 0 bases, with 16 bases sitting between them. Per the germline V gene, CDR1 is MNHEY and CDR2 is SMNVEV (reference sequence). This CDR3 has 17 residues. The CDR3 is CASSLVSGYRHQETQYF. In DNA form, the CDR3 reads TGTGCCAGCAGTTTAGTGTCGGGATATCGGCACCAAGAGACCCAGTACTTC.

The gene calls are TRBV6-1 and TRBJ2-7, with D maybe TRBD2 (6 bases). The V gene lost 3 bases and the J gene lost 6 bases, with 15 bases spanning the gap. This CDR3 spans 14 amino acids. The V gene's germline CDR1 is MNHNS and CDR2 SASEGT. CDR3: CASSEASAFAEQYF. CDR3 nucleotide sequence: TGTGCCAGCAGTGAGGCTAGCGCTTTCGCCGAGCAGTACTTC.

This sequence joins TRBV28 and TRBJ2-1; D is unclear. CDR3 length equals 14 residues. V gave up 6 bases and J gave up 8 bases, with 17 bases separating them. Germline V gene data show CDR1 as MDHEN and CDR2 as SYDVKM. CDR3 residues: CASSPYLKGDEQFF. In DNA form, the CDR3 reads TGTGCCAGCAGCCCCTACCTGAAGGGCGATGAGCAGTTCTTC.

J is TRBJ2-7 and V is TRBV27; D is unclear. Trimming shortened V by 0 bases and J by 1 base, and 13 bases separated the two germline ends. Germline lookup yields CDR1 MNHEY and CDR2 SMNVEV (reference sequence). This CDR3 comprises 16 residues. CDR3 residues: CASSLSGIKLSYEQYF. The CDR3 DNA reads as TGTGCCAGCAGTTTATCAGGGATCAAATTATCCTACGAGCAGTACTTC.

As to this clone: The conserved phenylalanine or tryptophan normally closing the CDR3 is absent here, so this likely arose from a read error. The limits of the CDR3 on the DNA are not certain, so only TCRdb's listed CDR3 is given. The gene calls are TRBV2 and TRBJ2-7; the DNA was not compared with TRBD1, the D call given in the table. Germline V gene data show CDR1 as SNHLY and CDR2 as FYNNEI. The CDR3 is 10 amino acids long, termini counted. CDR3 sequence: CASSPRGDRL.

The chain recombines TRBV4-2 with TRBJ2-1, with 10 bases aligning to TRBD2. The CDR3 consists of 15 residues. J was trimmed by 5 bases and V by 4 bases; bases with no gene match: 5. Germline assignment: CDR1 LGHNA and CDR2 YNFKEQ. The CDR3 loop reads CASSLAGGRNNEQFF. The CDR3 DNA reads as TGTGCCAGCAGCCTAGCGGGAGGTCGCAACAATGAGCAGTTCTTC.

V is TRBV28 and J is TRBJ1-1; 11 bases agree with TRBD1. The CDR3 runs to 17 residues. With 5 bases clipped from V and 4 bases from J, the junction kept 12 bases outside the gene matches. Germline loops: CDR1 MDHEN, CDR2 SYDVKM. DNA for the CDR3: TGTGCCAGCAGTCTCGGACAGGGGGCGCGGCGGGGCACTGAAGCTTTCTTT. This gives the protein CASSLGQGARRGTEAFF.

This chain connects TRBV5-5 to TRBJ2-7; TRBD1 is a possible D gene (5 bases). The CDR3 has 14 amino acids. CDR1 and CDR2 (germline): SGHKS, YYEKEE (reference sequence). Between the trimmed V and J ends, which lost 0 bases and 2 bases, there was a span of 9 bases. CDR3 nucleotides: TGTGCCAGCAGCTTGGGCCCAGGGACCTACGAGCAGTACTTC. It translates to CASSLGPGTYEQYF.

The J gene is TRBJ2-1, the V gene TRBV11-3; TRBD2 matches 14 bases. Germline CDR1 is SGHNT and CDR2 is YENEEA. The CDR3 spans 16 residues. The trim removed 5 bases at V and 8 bases at J, leaving 8 bases unmatched. CDR3 region: CASSTRTSGRSHEQFF. The CDR3 bases are TGTGCCAGCAGCACAAGGACTAGCGGGAGGAGCCATGAGCAGTTCTTC.

This sequence joins TRBV19 and TRBJ2-1; D gene unclear. This CDR3 spans 17 amino acids. Trimming removed 6 bases at V and 4 bases at J, with 22 bases between. Germline assignment: CDR1 LNHDA and CDR2 SQIVND (reference sequence). CDR3 residues: CASRDVPMGPSYNEQFF. The CDR3 nucleotides are TGTGCCAGTAGGGACGTTCCTATGGGCCCTTCGTACAATGAGCAGTTCTTC.

The rearrangement links TRBV4-1 to TRBJ2-1; D perhaps matches TRBD2 (6 bases). The germline V gene encodes CDR1 MGHRA and CDR2 YSYEKL. CDR3 size: 15 residues. V was shortened by 2 bases and J by 10 bases, with 18 bases between the two germline ends. In nucleotides, the CDR3 is TGCGCCAGCAGCCAAAACCCCTCGGCTAGCGACGAGCAGTTCTTC. Amino acid sequence: CASSQNPSASDEQFF.